The next 5 T cell receptor beta chains were all read from a single sample in a study of T cells after yellow fever vaccination. MiXCR, run by TCRdb on the 5' RACE reads, gives a single entry per CDR3 protein. The sample holds approximately 330,000 distinct CDR3 sequences; over 3.5% are singletons and the top ten take under 30%. The starting material was PBMCs, obtained 5 days after the yellow fever booster vaccination. These receptors were collected from a young man who received the YFV17D yellow fever vaccine.

The V gene is TRBV7-2, the J gene TRBJ1-3; no clear D gene. V was cut by 4 bases and J by 1 base, with 20 bases left in between. CDR1 and CDR2 from the germline V gene are SGHTA and FQGNSA. The CDR3 sequence is 18 residues long. CDR3 coding DNA: TGTGCCAGCAGCTCACTCCCTAGGGCGGATGTTTCTGGAAACACCATATATTTT. It translates to CASSSLPRADVSGNTIYF.

The chain uses TRBV5-6 and TRBJ2-1, with 8 bases fitting TRBD1. CDR1 and CDR2 from the germline V gene are SGHDT and YYEEEE. The CDR3 consists of 15 residues. With 2 bases clipped from V and 6 bases from J, the junction kept 7 bases outside the gene matches. CDR3 DNA: TGTGCCAGCAGCTTTGGGGGACAGGCCCTCAATGAGCAGTTCTTC. Translated: CASSFGGQALNEQFF.

Only a few counts were recorded for this clonotype. The chain employs TRBV12-5 and TRBJ1-1; D is ambiguous. The CDR3 covers 13 residues. CDR1 is LGHNT, CDR2 FRNRAP, per germline. V was clipped by 3 bases and J by 5 bases, with 10 bases between them. CDR3 nucleotide sequence: TGTGCTAGTGGTTTAGAGGCCGTAACTGAAGCTTTCTTT. Translated: CASGLEAVTEAFF.

This clonotype was counted a few times. The CDR3 region is CASSYFSAGRSYNEQFF. CDR3 DNA sequence: TGTGCCAGCAGTTATTTCTCTGCGGGGCGGTCCTACAATGAGCAGTTCTTC. This chain links TRBV6-5 with TRBJ2-1; maybe TRBD2 (6 bases). Germline loops: CDR1 MNHEY, CDR2 SVGAGI. The CDR3 length is 17 residues. The V end was cut by 3 bases, the J end by 1 base, with 16 bases between.

The table lists this clonotype with many counts. The rearrangement links TRBV20-1 to TRBJ2-1; no firm D call. Trimming pared 7 bases from V and 6 bases from J, leaving 13 bases between. The CDR3 spans 12 residues. CDR1 and CDR2 (germline): DFQATT, SNEGSKA (reference sequence). The CDR3 protein is CSVTSLANEQFF. In DNA, the CDR3 is TGCAGTGTTACATCCCTCGCCAATGAGCAGTTCTTC.